Included here is one T cell receptor (beta chain) sequence, with context. What it recognizes is unknown. There are 16 residues in the CDR3. The V gene's germline CDR1 is SGHTA and CDR2 FQGNSA. Trimming removed 2 bases from V and 0 bases from J; junction bases left unmatched: 6. This sample was included in a study of neurological immune-mediated disorders. Unsorted libraries were generated from 2 million PBMCs held at -80 degrees C. General observations from the study: As far as clinical or MRI features were concerned, none was associated with the multiple sclerosis repertoire cluster. HTLV-1-associated myelopathy had the most TCR clonal expansion, and multiple sclerosis had the least, less than healthy controls.

TCRdb recomputed calls from the 5' RACE reads with MiXCR, one row per CDR3 protein. Among tens of thousands of distinct CDR3 sequences listed, 4% to 5.5% were seen once. The sequenced material came from PBMCs. This receptor was obtained from a man aged 45 to 65 with multiple sclerosis. This chain uses TRBV7-2 with TRBJ2-5; 7 nucleotides align to TRBD2. CDR3 protein: CASSLRLAKYQETQYF. The CDR3 DNA sequence: TGTGCCAGCAGCTTAAGACTAGCTAAGTACCAAGAGACCCAGTACTTC.